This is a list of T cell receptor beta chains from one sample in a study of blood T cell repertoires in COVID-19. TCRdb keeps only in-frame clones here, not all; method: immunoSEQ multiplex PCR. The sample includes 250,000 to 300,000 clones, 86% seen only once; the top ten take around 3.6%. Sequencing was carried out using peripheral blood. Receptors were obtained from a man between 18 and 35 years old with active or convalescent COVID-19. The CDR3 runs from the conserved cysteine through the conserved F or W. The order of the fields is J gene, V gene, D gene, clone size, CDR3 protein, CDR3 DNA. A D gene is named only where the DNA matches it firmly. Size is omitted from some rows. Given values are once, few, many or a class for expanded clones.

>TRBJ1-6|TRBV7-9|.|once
CASSSDSLYNSPLHF
TGTGCCAGCAGCTCAGACAGCCTCTATAATTCACCCCTCCACTTT
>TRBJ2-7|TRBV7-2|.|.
CASSYQGGGVSYEQYF
TGTGCCAGCAGCTACCAGGGGGGCGGGGTATCCTACGAGCAGTACTTC
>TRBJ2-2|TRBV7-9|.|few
CATSWLTGELFF
TGTGCCACAAGTTGGCTCACCGGGGAGCTGTTTTTT
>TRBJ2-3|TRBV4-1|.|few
CASSPTMAGAITDTQYF
TGCGCCAGCAGCCCCACAATGGCGGGGGCGATCACAGATACGCAGTATTTT
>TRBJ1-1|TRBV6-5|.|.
CASSYGPDSVPEAFF
TGTGCCAGCAGTTACGGCCCGGACTCAGTACCTGAAGCTTTCTTT
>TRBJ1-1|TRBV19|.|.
CASTSQRGEETEAFF
TGTGCCAGTACCTCTCAACGGGGGGAGGAGACTGAAGCTTTCTTT
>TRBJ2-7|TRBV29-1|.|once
CSVEDLSSGTYEQYF
TGCAGCGTTGAAGATCTCTCCTCAGGAACCTACGAGCAGTACTTC
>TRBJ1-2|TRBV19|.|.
CASNPRENYGYTF
TGTGCCAGTAACCCCCGTGAGAACTATGGCTACACCTTC
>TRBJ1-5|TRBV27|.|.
CAVPKREGNQPQHF
TGTGCCGTCCCTAAGCGGGAAGGAAACCAGCCCCAGCATTTT
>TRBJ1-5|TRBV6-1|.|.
CASSEQDYSNQPQHF
TGTGCCAGCAGTGAACAGGATTATAGCAATCAGCCCCAGCATTTT
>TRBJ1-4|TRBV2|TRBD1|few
CASRIFQGVVGKLFF
TGTGCCAGCAGGATCTTCCAGGGGGTTGTCGGAAAACTGTTTTTT
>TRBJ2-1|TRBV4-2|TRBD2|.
CASSRLALGGDGEQFF
TGTGCCAGCAGCCGACTAGCTCTGGGGGGGGACGGTGAGCAGTTCTTC
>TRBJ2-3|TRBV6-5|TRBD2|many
CASETSGGAGDTQYF
TGTGCCAGCGAAACTAGCGGGGGGGCCGGAGATACGCAGTATTTT
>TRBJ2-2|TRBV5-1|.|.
CASSSDWVGAGELFF
TGCGCCAGCAGCTCGGACTGGGTTGGAGCCGGGGAGCTGTTTTTT
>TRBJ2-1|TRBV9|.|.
CASSVGGRLNEQFF
TGTGCCAGCAGCGTAGGAGGCAGATTAAATGAGCAGTTCTTC
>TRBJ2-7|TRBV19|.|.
CASSSYYEQYF
TGTGCCAGTAGTAGCTACTACGAGCAGTACTTC
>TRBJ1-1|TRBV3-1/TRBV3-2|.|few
CASSQEWRLNGGAFF
TGTGCCAGCAGCCAAGAATGGCGGCTCAATGGAGGAGCTTTCTTT